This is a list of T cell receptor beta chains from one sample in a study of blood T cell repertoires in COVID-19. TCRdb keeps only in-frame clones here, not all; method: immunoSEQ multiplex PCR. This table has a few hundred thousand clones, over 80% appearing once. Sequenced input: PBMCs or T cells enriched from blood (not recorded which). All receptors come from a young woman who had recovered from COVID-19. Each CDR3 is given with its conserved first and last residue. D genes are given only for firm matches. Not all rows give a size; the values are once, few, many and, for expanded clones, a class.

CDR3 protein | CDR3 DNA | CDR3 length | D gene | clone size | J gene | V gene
CASSAAGTGLTDTQYF | TGTGCCAGCAGCGCAGCCGGGACAGGACTCACAGATACGCAGTATTTT | 16 | TRBD1 | - | TRBJ2-3 | TRBV2
CASREQGRGEQYF | TGTGCCAGCAGGGAACAGGGTAGAGGCGAGCAGTACTTC | 13 | - | - | TRBJ2-7 | TRBV27
CASSPGTGKENYGYTF | TGTGCCAGCAGCCCCGGGACAGGGAAGGAGAACTATGGCTACACCTTC | 16 | TRBD1 | - | TRBJ1-2 | TRBV5-6
CASNYRGELFF | TGTGCCAGCAACTATCGCGGGGAGCTGTTTTTT | 11 | - | - | TRBJ2-2 | TRBV2
CASRILQGNYGYTF | TGCGCCAGCAGGATCCTACAGGGTAACTATGGCTACACCTTC | 14 | - | - | TRBJ1-2 | TRBV5-1
CASIIPGAGEAFF | TGTGCCAGCATCATCCCTGGAGCCGGTGAAGCTTTCTTT | 13 | - | - | TRBJ1-1 | TRBV28
CASSRGGPFGNTEAFF | TGTGCCAGCAGCCGCGGGGGGCCCTTCGGGAACACTGAAGCTTTCTTT | 16 | - | - | TRBJ1-1 | TRBV6-2/TRBV6-3
CASRIYEGGDEQYF | TGCGCCAGCAGGATTTACGAGGGAGGCGACGAGCAGTACTTC | 14 | - | - | TRBJ2-7 | TRBV5-1
CASSEAGVSYEQYF | TGTGCCAGCAGTGAGGCAGGGGTCTCCTACGAGCAGTACTTC | 14 | - | few | TRBJ2-7 | TRBV25-1
CASSRETYNEQFF | TGTGCCAGCAGCCGGGAGACCTACAATGAGCAGTTCTTC | 13 | - | - | TRBJ2-1 | TRBV6-6
CASSSGIAGTYEQYF | TGTGCCAGCAGCTCCGGTATAGCGGGGACCTACGAGCAGTACTTC | 15 | TRBD2 | - | TRBJ2-7 | TRBV7-2
CASSQDMWGQDTGELFF | TGTGCCAGCAGCCAAGATATGTGGGGGCAGGACACCGGGGAGCTGTTTTTT | 17 | - | - | TRBJ2-2 | TRBV3-1/TRBV3-2
CASSKGKTFLLDEQFF | TGTGCCAGCAGCAAAGGGAAGACTTTCTTACTCGATGAGCAGTTCTTC | 16 | - | - | TRBJ2-1 | TRBV21-1